This T cell receptor (beta chain) was profiled in a study of blood T cell repertoires in COVID-19 (dated by TCRdb to the early 2020s). Context from the whole study: Samples covering the acute and convalescent phases of COVID-19 were provided by collaborators in the United States, Italy and Spain. Where available, HLA class I and class II types were obtained from metadata supplied by the sample provider rather than from assay-based typing. Subjects who had been exposed to COVID-19, were actively infected with it, or had recovered from it provided the deeply sampled blood TCRbeta repertoires that made up the dataset. Samples came from the ongoing ImmuneRACE study (first 160 participants) plus 1,254 subjects from 6 global collaborators. A de-identified subject ID, COVID-19 status, age in years and sex were almost always included in the sample metadata. A freely available public database, intended as a resource for researchers studying the immune response to SARS-CoV-2, is where the repertoires were released. The prospective study material was composed of cDNA or gDNA derived from T cells, B-cell-depleted T cells, or PBMCs. What the study reported, not specific to this receptor: The quantity of clinical and demographic metadata differed by source and by participant and was supplied without curation.

Whole blood was collected in K2EDTA tubes by collaborating institutions according to the institutions' own protocols. For TCRbeta analysis, collaborators shipped samples as frozen whole blood, isolated PBMCs, or DNA extracted from either of those sample types. The germline V gene (reference sequence) sets CDR1 to LGHDT and CDR2 to YNNKEL. V gives up 1 base and J gives up 13 bases, and the segment between their germline ends measures 16 bases. There are 13 amino acids in the CDR3, from cysteine to phenylalanine inclusive. Only the CDR3 DNA stays, 39 bases, in frame from base 1. Points on this clone: Its antigen remains undetermined. The sample holds no much larger clone one base away, and base qualities are not on file.

The immunoSEQ Assay, a bias-controlled multiplex PCR, was used to amplify TCRbeta CDR3 regions from genomic DNA. The paper's data handling went like this. The number of nucleated cells in each sample was estimated from the amplification of reference gene primers within the assay. To quantify the absolute abundance of each unique TCRbeta CDR3 rearrangement, sequence reads were collapsed and filtered. Productive Simpson clonality was computed per sample as the square root of Simpson's diversity index over productive rearrangements. TCRdb stores this immuneACCESS table with in-frame sequences only. Part of the clones is absent; in the studies checked, under half of the shortfall reflects unresolved V genes, and no reason is known for the rest. V, J and clone size reflect that table, while D and trimming were determined from the DNA. The sample profile shows a few hundred thousand clones; roughly 86% of them were found once. Clones ranked in the top ten supply around 1.6% of the sample.

Sequenced material: peripheral blood. The chain is encoded by TRBV3-1 (or the pseudogene TRBV3-2) joined to TRBJ1-2, with the identity of the D gene unclear. This receptor was obtained from a woman in her forties or fifties with acute or convalescent COVID-19. CDR3 protein: CASSQGLLTASTF. The DNA sequence is TGTGCCAGCAGCCAAGGACTGCTAACGGCTAGCACCTTC.